This TCR beta chain was found in a study of blood T cell repertoires in COVID-19 (dated by TCRdb to 2020 to 2022). A note on the overall study: Collaborator samples came from the United States, Italy and Spain and covered acute and convalescent phases of COVID-19. The prospective study material was composed of cDNA or gDNA derived from T cells, B-cell-depleted T cells, or PBMCs. Subjects who had been exposed to COVID-19, were actively infected with it, or had recovered from it provided the deeply sampled blood TCRbeta repertoires that made up the dataset. The repertoires were released in a freely available public database intended as a resource for research on the immune response to SARS-CoV-2. Samples came from the ongoing ImmuneRACE study (first 160 participants) plus 1,254 subjects from 6 global collaborators. The sample metadata nearly always contained a de-identified subject ID, COVID-19 status, age in years and sex. Where available, HLA class I and class II types were obtained from metadata supplied by the sample provider rather than from assay-based typing. Here is what the overall study found, with its caveats: The quantity of clinical and demographic metadata differed by source and by participant and was supplied without curation.

Whole blood was collected in K2EDTA tubes by collaborating institutions according to the institutions' own protocols. For TCRbeta analysis, collaborators shipped samples as frozen whole blood, isolated PBMCs, or DNA extracted from either of those sample types. This clone was counted many times. Its target antigen remains unknown. No much larger clonotype is one base removed from it; base qualities were not supplied. TCRbeta CDR3 regions were amplified from genomic DNA by means of the immunoSEQ Assay, a bias-controlled multiplex PCR. In the authors' own workflow: Within the assay, amplification of reference gene primers was used to estimate how many nucleated cells each sample contained. Sequence reads were collapsed and filtered to measure the absolute abundance of every unique TCRbeta CDR3 rearrangement. For each sample, productive Simpson clonality was calculated by taking the square root of Simpson's diversity index across productive rearrangements. TCRdb took over this immuneACCESS table, retaining in-frame rearrangements with V and J assigned. Such tables are incomplete; in checked studies, under half of the missing clones stem from an unresolved V gene, and the remainder is unexplained. V, J and clone size derive from that table, while D and trimming were established from the DNA sequence. For this sample there are 250,000 to 300,000 clones; 80% to 90% appear just once. In total, the top ten clones hold roughly 1.8% of the sample.

CDR1 and CDR2 are drawn from the germline V gene: MNHEY, SVGAGI. Reading from cysteine to phenylalanine, the CDR3 counts 13 amino acids. Only the CDR3 portion is preserved as DNA: 39 bases, with reading frame beginning at the first base. V and J are truncated by 6 bases and 7 bases respectively, leaving an intervening sequence of 15 bases. This clonotype originated in a man in his thirties or forties with active or convalescent COVID-19. Recombination connected TRBV6-5 to TRBJ1-1; the best D guess is TRBD1, with 5 bases matching. The specimen was peripheral blood. The CDR3 amino acid sequence is: CASSNHMTVEAFF. The nucleotides read TGTGCCAGCAGCAATCACATGACAGTTGAAGCTTTCTTT.